This is a list of T cell receptor beta chains from one sample in a study of T-cell reconstitution after alpha-beta-depleted transplantation in children. TCRdb re-derived calls from the PCR reads in MiXCR, one entry per CDR3 protein. The profile covers about 350,000 distinct CDR3 sequences, with about an eighth appearing a single time and about 4% taken by the ten largest. This sample comprised PBMCs, obtained from the stem cell graft. The receptors derive from a human donor who donated a stem cell graft to a child with Fanconi anemia. Each CDR3 is given with its conserved first and last residue. D genes are given only for firm matches. Clone size is shown for a subset of rows, as once, few, many or a class of expanded clone.

17 | TRBJ1-6 | - | TRBV23-1 | - | CASSSGQHARHNSPLHF | TGCGCCAGCAGTTCTGGACAGCACGCGAGGCATAATTCACCCCTCCACTTT
17 | TRBJ2-2 | TRBD1 | TRBV27 | - | CASRLRPGQSNTGELFF | TGTGCCAGCAGACTAAGGCCGGGACAGTCGAACACCGGGGAGCTGTTTTTT
16 | TRBJ2-2 | - | TRBV5-1 | few | CASSLAPVTSSGELFF | TGCGCCAGCAGCTTGGCTCCTGTAACCTCCTCCGGGGAGCTGTTTTTT
15 | TRBJ2-7 | - | TRBV20-1 | - | CSARDRRTFSYEQYF | TGCAGTGCTAGAGATAGGAGGACTTTTTCCTACGAGCAGTACTTC
15 | TRBJ1-4 | - | TRBV7-9 | few | CASSSWTAKNEKLFF | TGTGCCAGCAGCTCATGGACAGCCAAGAATGAAAAACTGTTTTTT
14 | TRBJ2-3 | TRBD1 | TRBV20-1 | many | CSAMGQTSTDTQYF | TGCAGTGCGATGGGACAGACCAGCACAGATACGCAGTATTTT
11 | TRBJ1-2 | TRBD1 | TRBV29-1 | few | CSAYRGLGYTF | TGCAGCGCCTACAGGGGACTTGGCTACACCTTC
12 | TRBJ2-7 | - | TRBV5-1 | few | CASRFDSYEQYF | TGCGCCAGCAGATTCGACAGCTACGAGCAGTACTTC
14 | TRBJ1-2 | TRBD1 | TRBV29-1 | few | CSVGQGAQHYGYTF | TGCAGCGTTGGACAGGGGGCGCAGCACTATGGCTACACCTTC
17 | TRBJ1-1 | - | TRBV7-4 | few | CASSLGAGAGVNTEAFF | TGTGCCAGCAGCTTAGGGGCAGGGGCTGGGGTGAACACTGAAGCTTTCTTT
13 | TRBJ2-1 | - | TRBV20-1 | many | CSASLLARREQFF | TGCAGTGCTAGCTTACTAGCAAGGAGGGAGCAGTTCTTC
13 | TRBJ2-3 | - | TRBV12-3/TRBV12-4 | many | CASRPSGTDTQYF | TGTGCCAGCAGGCCCTCGGGCACAGATACGCAGTATTTT
16 | TRBJ1-1 | TRBD1 | TRBV5-5 | many | CASSLVTGLGSTEAFF | TGTGCCAGCAGCTTGGTGACAGGGTTGGGGAGCACTGAAGCTTTCTTT
14 | TRBJ1-5 | TRBD1 | TRBV12-3/TRBV12-4 | - | CASSGQGEDQPQHF | TGTGCCAGCAGTGGACAGGGAGAGGATCAGCCCCAGCATTTT
16 | TRBJ2-3 | TRBD2 | TRBV12-3/TRBV12-4 | many | CASTRPTTGGPDTQYF | TGTGCCAGCACTAGGCCAACCACGGGAGGCCCAGATACGCAGTATTTT
14 | TRBJ2-3 | TRBD1 | TRBV20-1 | many | CSAGTGGGGDTQYF | TGCAGTGCGGGTACAGGGGGCGGAGGAGATACGCAGTATTTT
12 | TRBJ2-7 | - | TRBV20-1 | few | CSARDMGSEQYF | TGCAGTGCTAGAGATATGGGGAGCGAGCAGTACTTC
15 | TRBJ2-2 | - | TRBV4-3 | - | CASSQEGETTGELFF | TGCGCCAGCAGCCAAGAAGGAGAAACCACCGGGGAGCTGTTTTTT
16 | TRBJ2-1 | - | TRBV5-4 | many | CASSLEQDPSYNEQFF | TGTGCCAGCAGCTTGGAACAGGACCCCTCCTACAATGAGCAGTTCTTC
10 | TRBJ1-3 | - | TRBV6-6 | - | CASGQNTTYF | TGTGCCAGCGGGCAAAACACCACATATTTT
15 | TRBJ2-1 | TRBD2 | TRBV12-3/TRBV12-4 | few | CASSPQGLKGNEQFF | TGTGCCAGCAGTCCTCAGGGACTAAAGGGGAATGAGCAGTTCTTC
17 | TRBJ2-1 | - | TRBV28 | many | CASSSPRVDSSYNEQFF | TGTGCCAGCAGTTCCCCCCGTGTGGATTCCTCCTACAATGAGCAGTTCTTC
14 | TRBJ1-1 | - | TRBV6-1 | many | CASSAYRDLTEAFF | TGTGCCAGCAGTGCTTATCGGGACCTCACTGAAGCTTTCTTT
13 | TRBJ2-5 | - | TRBV19 | many | CASSQASWETQYF | TGTGCCAGTAGTCAGGCTAGCTGGGAAACCCAGTACTTC
15 | TRBJ2-7 | TRBD1 | TRBV5-1 | - | CASRPQGASRNEQYF | TGCGCCAGCAGGCCGCAGGGGGCCTCGCGGAACGAGCAGTACTTC
17 | TRBJ1-1 | TRBD1 | TRBV12-3/TRBV12-4 | few | CASTQSPVTGRNTEAFF | TGTGCCAGCACTCAATCTCCCGTGACAGGGAGGAACACTGAAGCTTTCTTT
15 | TRBJ2-2 | - | TRBV2 | many | CASSARSLNTGELFF | TGTGCCAGCAGTGCGAGGTCCTTGAACACCGGGGAGCTGTTTTTT
15 | TRBJ2-3 | - | TRBV7-2 | many | CASSLGGLTTDTQYF | TGTGCCAGCAGCTTGGGGGGCCTTACCACAGATACGCAGTATTTT
15 | TRBJ2-3 | TRBD1 | TRBV6-1 | - | CASGRTGGIPDTQYF | TGTGCCAGCGGCCGGACAGGGGGCATTCCAGATACGCAGTATTTT
15 | TRBJ1-3 | - | TRBV12-3/TRBV12-4 | many | CASSFDPGLGNTIYF | TGTGCCAGCAGTTTCGATCCGGGGCTAGGAAACACCATATATTTT
15 | TRBJ1-3 | TRBD1 | TRBV12-3/TRBV12-4 | few | CASSETGHAANTIYF | TGTGCCAGCAGCGAGACAGGGCACGCGGCAAACACCATATATTTT
11 | TRBJ2-1 | - | TRBV12-3/TRBV12-4 | many | CASSLGDEQFF | TGTGCCAGCAGTTTAGGCGATGAGCAGTTCTTC
16 | TRBJ2-2 | - | TRBV20-1 | - | CSARDYAGKGTGELFF | TGCAGTGCTAGAGATTACGCAGGAAAAGGCACCGGGGAGCTGTTTTTT
14 | TRBJ1-1 | - | TRBV10-2 | few | CASSESKVATEAFF | TGCGCCAGCAGTGAGTCTAAGGTTGCGACTGAAGCTTTCTTT
14 | TRBJ2-1 | TRBD2 | TRBV4-3 | few | CASSPTSGRTEQFF | TGCGCCAGCAGCCCTACCAGCGGGAGGACCGAGCAGTTCTTC
13 | TRBJ2-2 | TRBD1 | TRBV11-3 | few | CASSLYRGGELFF | TGTGCCAGCAGCCTTTACAGGGGCGGGGAGCTGTTTTTT
17 | TRBJ2-3 | TRBD1 | TRBV11-2 | few | CASSSLGSGGRADTQYF | TGTGCCAGCAGCTCCCTCGGTTCAGGGGGCAGGGCAGATACGCAGTATTTT
15 | TRBJ1-4 | - | TRBV7-9 | few | CASTLRGRTVEKLFF | TGTGCCAGCACCTTAAGGGGTCGGACAGTCGAAAAACTGTTTTTT
16 | TRBJ2-5 | TRBD2 | TRBV4-3 | few | CASSLTIGRGQETQYF | TGCGCCAGCAGCTTAACAATCGGGAGGGGGCAAGAGACCCAGTACTTC
12 | TRBJ2-1 | TRBD2 | TRBV20-1 | few | CSARGLENEQFF | TGCAGTGCGCGGGGACTAGAAAATGAGCAGTTCTTC
14 | TRBJ2-3 | - | TRBV5-1 | few | CASSYPTGTDTQYF | TGCGCCAGCAGCTATCCGACCGGCACAGATACGCAGTATTTT
15 | TRBJ2-1 | - | TRBV6-2/TRBV6-3 | - | CATSRAGSSYNEQFF | TGTGCCACGAGCAGGGCAGGGAGCTCCTACAATGAGCAGTTCTTC
12 | TRBJ2-2 | - | TRBV6-5 | many | CASKPLTGELFF | TGTGCCAGCAAACCCCTCACCGGGGAGCTGTTTTTT
17 | TRBJ2-1 | - | TRBV4-2 | few | CASSQVFRSLSYNEQFF | TGTGCCAGCAGCCAAGTTTTTAGGTCCCTCTCCTACAATGAGCAGTTCTTC
14 | TRBJ1-1 | TRBD1 | TRBV7-8 | few | CASSFSTGVTEAFF | TGTGCCAGCAGCTTCTCGACAGGGGTCACTGAAGCTTTCTTT
15 | TRBJ1-1 | - | TRBV15 | few | CATSRDPAGSTEAFF | TGTGCCACCAGCAGAGATCCGGCAGGGAGCACTGAAGCTTTCTTT
14 | TRBJ1-3 | - | TRBV7-8 | few | CASSLMGSGNTIYF | TGTGCCAGCAGCTTAATGGGTTCTGGAAACACCATATATTTT
16 | TRBJ1-2 | TRBD1 | TRBV15 | - | CATSNPDRSVYYGYTF | TGTGCCACCAGCAACCCGGACAGGTCCGTCTACTATGGCTACACCTTC
14 | TRBJ2-3 | - | TRBV6-5 | few | CASRREGNTDTQYF | TGTGCCAGCAGAAGGGAAGGCAACACAGATACGCAGTATTTT
14 | TRBJ2-2 | TRBD1 | TRBV12-3/TRBV12-4 | many | CASSRTGESGELFF | TGTGCCAGCAGCCGGACAGGGGAGTCCGGGGAGCTGTTTTTT
16 | TRBJ2-6 | TRBD1 | TRBV4-2 | many | CASSLDRASGANVLTF | TGTGCCAGCAGCCTAGACAGGGCCTCTGGGGCCAACGTCCTGACTTTC
13 | TRBJ2-7 | - | TRBV5-1 | - | CASSLVAGYEQYF | TGCGCCAGCAGCTTGGTGGCAGGCTACGAGCAGTACTTC
16 | TRBJ1-1 | TRBD1 | TRBV6-2/TRBV6-3 | few | CASSILGTGLNTEAFF | TGTGCCAGCAGTATCCTGGGGACAGGGCTTAACACTGAAGCTTTCTTT
14 | TRBJ2-7 | - | TRBV6-1 | - | CASSLSWGDVEQYF | TGTGCCAGCAGTCTTTCTTGGGGGGACGTCGAGCAGTACTTC